A selection of T cell receptor beta chains follows, all from one sample in a study of molecular identifiers for immune sequencing clone quantification. A single record per CDR3 protein comes from TCRdb applying MiXCR to the PCR reads. The table lists just under 650,000 distinct CDR3 sequences, 20% of them singletons. The sample taken for sequencing was naive CD8+ T cells from blood, with Jurkat cell RNA spiked in. The source of these receptors is a human donor in good health. Some libraries in this study had Jurkat cell RNA spiked in. Each CDR3 is given with its conserved first and last residue. The D gene is left open where the match is weak. Clone size is stated in some rows and not others, as once, few, many or a class when expanded.

>TRBV28|few|TRBJ1-2|NA
TGTGCCAGCTATAGGGGCCCTGGCTACACCTTC
CASYRGPGYTF
>TRBV7-9|few|TRBJ2-5|NA
TGTGCCAGCAGCTTAGTCACTGAGACCCAGTACTTC
CASSLVTETQYF
>TRBV20-1|many|TRBJ1-1|NA
TGCAGTGCTAGAGACCCGCTTTTGACAAGCTACACTGAAGCTTTCTTT
CSARDPLLTSYTEAFF
>TRBV20-1|many|TRBJ2-7|TRBD2
TGCAGTGCTATGACTAGCGGGAGAAGGACCTACGAGCAGTACTTC
CSAMTSGRRTYEQYF
>TRBV20-1|NA|TRBJ2-1|NA
TGCAGTGCTAGAGATTTTAGGGCGGAGACGTACAATGAGCAGTTCTTC
CSARDFRAETYNEQFF
>TRBV27|many|TRBJ2-7|NA
TGTGCCAGCAGTATCGGGGGCCCGTCCTACGAGCAGTACTTC
CASSIGGPSYEQYF
>TRBV5-1|many|TRBJ2-7|TRBD1
TGCGCCAGCAGCTTCGGGACAGGTCAATACGAGCAGTACTTC
CASSFGTGQYEQYF
>TRBV7-9|many|TRBJ2-2|TRBD1
TGTGCCAGCAGTCTCCTTGACGGACAGGGGCTTGGGGAGCTGTTTTTT
CASSLLDGQGLGELFF
>TRBV20-1|many|TRBJ2-6|NA
TGCAGTGGAGACAGACTTGGATCCTCTGGGGCCAACGTCCTGACTTTC
CSGDRLGSSGANVLTF
>TRBV9|many|TRBJ2-3|NA
TGTGCCAGCAGCACGACCCTGGACACCTCAGAAGATACGCAGTATTTT
CASSTTLDTSEDTQYF
>TRBV29-1|many|TRBJ2-1|NA
TGCAGCGCAGAGTGGTACAATGAGCAGTTCTTC
CSAEWYNEQFF
>TRBV6-5|many|TRBJ2-1|TRBD2
TGTGCCAGCAGCCCTTACCCACTAGCGAATGAGCAGTTCTTC
CASSPYPLANEQFF
>TRBV11-2|many|TRBJ2-7|TRBD1
TGTGCCAGCAGCCCCGGGCCGGGACAGGAAAAAGTCTACGAGCAGTACTTC
CASSPGPGQEKVYEQYF
>TRBV14|many|TRBJ2-7|TRBD2
TGTGCCAGCAGCCCGGGAGGGTTACCGGGACTGCAGTACTTC
CASSPGGLPGLQYF
>TRBV19|many|TRBJ1-2|NA
TGTGCCAGTAGTGCGGACGTCTGGGGCTACACCTTC
CASSADVWGYTF
>TRBV20-1|few|TRBJ2-3|NA
TGCAGTGCTAGACCTCTGTGGGGAACCGGGGATACGCAGTATTTT
CSARPLWGTGDTQYF
>TRBV3-1|many|TRBJ1-1|TRBD1
TGTGCCAGCAGCCCATACGACAGGGGCACTGAAGCTTTCTTT
CASSPYDRGTEAFF
>TRBV2|many|TRBJ2-5|TRBD1
TGTGCCAGCAGTGACCGGGACAGACATACAGAGACCCAGTACTTC
CASSDRDRHTETQYF
>TRBV4-3|many|TRBJ2-7|NA
TGCGCCAGCAGCCAAGATTGGCCCGGGGGAGGCTACGAGCAGTACTTC
CASSQDWPGGGYEQYF
>TRBV19|many|TRBJ2-2|TRBD1
TGTGCCAGTAGTATATTGGACAGGGACACCGGGGAGCTGTTTTTT
CASSILDRDTGELFF
>TRBV6-2/TRBV6-3|many|TRBJ2-5|TRBD1
TGTGCCAGCAGTTACTTTCTCGACAGGGGCGAGACCCAGTACTTC
CASSYFLDRGETQYF
>TRBV7-9|many|TRBJ2-3|TRBD2
TGTGCCAGCAGCTCTTCCTTAGCGGGAGCCCTCGGCACAGATACGCAGTATTTT
CASSSSLAGALGTDTQYF
>TRBV12-3/TRBV12-4|few|TRBJ1-3|TRBD1
TGTGCCAGCAGTCCGGGGACAGTTACTTCTGGAAACACCATATATTTT
CASSPGTVTSGNTIYF
>TRBV7-9|many|TRBJ2-7|NA
TGTGCCAGCAGCTCTCTAGTTGGCCGGGGGAACGAGCAGTACTTC
CASSSLVGRGNEQYF
>TRBV14|many|TRBJ2-2|NA
TGTGCCAGCAGTAGGAGTATAGGCACCGGGGAGCTGTTTTTT
CASSRSIGTGELFF
>TRBV6-2/TRBV6-3|many|TRBJ1-5|NA
TGTGCCAGCATGTGGGGGCAAGGCAATCAGCCCCAGCATTTT
CASMWGQGNQPQHF
>TRBV28|NA|TRBJ2-1|TRBD1
TGTGCCAGCACCCTGGACAGGGGGCTCGGGTCCTACAATGAGCAGTTCTTC
CASTLDRGLGSYNEQFF
>TRBV6-6|few|TRBJ1-6|TRBD1
TGTGCCAGCAGTGCACAGGGGCTGAATTCACCCCTCCACTTT
CASSAQGLNSPLHF
>TRBV4-1|NA|TRBJ1-2|TRBD1
TGCGCCAGCAGCCCCTCGAGAGGGGGCGCGGACTATGGCTACACCTTC
CASSPSRGGADYGYTF
>TRBV10-2|many|TRBJ1-6|TRBD1
TGCGCCAGTCGGACAGGGGCCCCCTATTCACCCCTCCACTTT
CASRTGAPYSPLHF
>TRBV7-3|few|TRBJ2-1|TRBD2
TGTGCCAGCAGCTTCGGGACTAGCGGGAGGCTGGTCGACAATGAGCAGTTCTTC
CASSFGTSGRLVDNEQFF
>TRBV25-1|NA|TRBJ2-3|NA
TGTGCCAGCAGTGAAACAGGAGATACTCAGTATTTT
CASSETGDTQYF
>TRBV28|few|TRBJ2-7|NA
TGTGCCAGCAGGGTGGACTTGACCCACTACGAGCAGTACTTC
CASRVDLTHYEQYF
>TRBV9|many|TRBJ2-3|NA
TGTGCCAGCAGCGGGAGCTCAGGTACGCAGTATTTT
CASSGSSGTQYF
>TRBV28|NA|TRBJ2-7|TRBD2
TGTGCCAGCAGTGGATCCGTAGGGACTAGCGGGAACTACGAGCAGTACTTC
CASSGSVGTSGNYEQYF
>TRBV6-5|many|TRBJ1-4|TRBD1
TGTGCCAGCAGTTTAAACAGGGGTGGTAATGAAAAACTGTTTTTT
CASSLNRGGNEKLFF
>TRBV21-1|many|TRBJ2-5|NA
TGTGCCAGCAGCCCAAGGGCCACTTCACTGGGGACCCAGTACTTC
CASSPRATSLGTQYF
>TRBV7-9|many|TRBJ2-5|TRBD1
TGTGCCAGCAGCCCGGGACAGGGGCAAGAGACCCAGTACTTC
CASSPGQGQETQYF
>TRBV7-6|few|TRBJ1-2|NA
TGTGCCAGCAGCTTAGGTCCGGAATATGGCTACACCTTC
CASSLGPEYGYTF
>TRBV4-1|few|TRBJ2-1|NA
TGCGCCAGCAGCCAAGATCTGTATCACAATGAGCAGTTCTTC
CASSQDLYHNEQFF
>TRBV7-6|many|TRBJ2-3|NA
TGTGCCAGCAGCTTAGCTCTGGAAGATACGCAGTATTTT
CASSLALEDTQYF
>TRBV7-9|few|TRBJ2-7|NA
TGTGCCAGCAGCTTAGTTATCGGGGAGATTTACGAGCAGTACTTC
CASSLVIGEIYEQYF
>TRBV30|NA|TRBJ2-6|TRBD1
TGTGCCTGGGGTGGATGGCAGGGGGCGCCACCTGGGGCCAACGTCCTGACTTTC
CAWGGWQGAPPGANVLTF
>TRBV11-3|NA|TRBJ2-1|TRBD1
TGTGCCAGCAGCCCAAGAGCCGGGACAGGGCTCGGTAGTGAGCAGTTCTTC
CASSPRAGTGLGSEQFF
>TRBV4-1|many|TRBJ2-5|NA
TGCGCCAGCAGCCAAGATCGCCCAGCCGCGGAGACCCAGTACTTC
CASSQDRPAAETQYF
>TRBV5-1|many|TRBJ2-5|NA
TGCGCCAGCGGCCCAGGGACACAAGAGACCCAGTACTTC
CASGPGTQETQYF
>TRBV6-5|many|TRBJ2-7|TRBD2
TGTGCCAGCAGTCCGACTAGCGTCGATTACGAGCAGTACTTC
CASSPTSVDYEQYF
>TRBV5-1|many|TRBJ1-6|NA
TGCGCCAGCAGCTTCCCCGGGGGGCTAGATTCACCCCTCCACTTT
CASSFPGGLDSPLHF
>TRBV5-1|many|TRBJ2-3|NA
TGCGCCAGCAGCTTGGTAGCGCCTAGCACAGATACGCAGTATTTT
CASSLVAPSTDTQYF
>TRBV12-3/TRBV12-4|NA|TRBJ2-7|NA
TGTGCCAGCGGGCCAGGGGAGGGCTACGAGCAGTACTTC
CASGPGEGYEQYF
>TRBV7-9|many|TRBJ2-7|NA
TGTGCCAGCAGCTTATTGGCGACAGGTTACTACGAGCAGTACTTC
CASSLLATGYYEQYF
>TRBV24-1|many|TRBJ2-1|NA
TGTGCCACCAGTGACTCCCTTTGGAATGAGCAGTTCTTC
CATSDSLWNEQFF
>TRBV6-2/TRBV6-3|NA|TRBJ2-5|NA
TGTGCCAGCAGTTACCTAGGGCCCCAAGAGACCCAGTACTTC
CASSYLGPQETQYF